The rows below give T cell receptor beta chains drawn from one sample of a study of T cell responses to AZD1222 COVID-19 vaccine. Libraries were prepared by immunoSEQ multiplex PCR; TCRdb keeps only in-frame clonotypes and omits some of them. Found here are over 85,000 clones, 81% of them singletons; the top ten hold 4% to 5%. The source was peripheral blood, collected on day 0 of AZD1222 vaccination. These receptors originate from an adult in good health. Both conserved end residues are part of each CDR3. Fields, in order: J gene, clone size, CDR3 length, V gene, D gene, CDR3 DNA, CDR3 protein. D genes are given only for firm matches. Some rows mark clone size as missing; the rest say once, few, many or name a class of expanded clone.

TRBJ2-2 NA 15 TRBV7-9 TRBD2 TGTGCCAGCAGCCCCGGGACTATTATCTCCGCGGAGCTGTTTTTT CASSPGTIISAELFF
TRBJ2-7 NA 15 TRBV5-1 TRBD2 TGCGCCAGCAGCCCGCCGATAGCGGGCTTGTACGAGCAGTACTTC CASSPPIAGLYEQYF
TRBJ1-3 NA 15 TRBV6-1 NA TGTGCCAGCAGTGAACCAGGGAGCCCTGGAAACACCATATATTTT CASSEPGSPGNTIYF
TRBJ1-3 once 15 TRBV9 NA TGTGCCAGCAGCGTAGTAGGGGATTGGGGAAACACCATATATTTT CASSVVGDWGNTIYF
TRBJ2-7 NA 15 TRBV7-8 TRBD2 TGTGCCAGCAGCTTAGGCCTAGCGGGGGCCCTCGAGCAGTACTTC CASSLGLAGALEQYF
TRBJ2-1 NA 16 TRBV27 TRBD2 TGTGCCAGCAGTCTGTTCACTAGCGGGGGTAACAATGAGCAGTTCTTC CASSLFTSGGNNEQFF
TRBJ1-5 NA 12 TRBV20-1 NA TGCAGTGCTAGTCTGCCCGGGGAGCCCCAGCATTTT CSASLPGEPQHF
TRBJ2-3 NA 17 TRBV5-4 TRBD2 TGTGCCAGCAGGTCTAGGACTAGCGGGGGTGGCACAGATACGCAGTATTTT CASRSRTSGGGTDTQYF
TRBJ2-7 NA 16 TRBV7-2 NA TGTGCCAGCAGCTTAGGTCGGCGTAAGAGCTCCTACGAGCAGTACTTC CASSLGRRKSSYEQYF
TRBJ2-7 NA 15 TRBV5-1 TRBD2 TGCGCCAGCAGCTTGGGCGGGGGGCGCTCCTACGAGCAGTACTTC CASSLGGGRSYEQYF
TRBJ1-1 NA 15 TRBV9 NA TGTGCCAGCAGCGTAGGGGGGGCTCTGGACACTGAAGCTTTCTTT CASSVGGALDTEAFF
TRBJ1-2 once 14 TRBV7-2 NA TGTGCCAGCAGCGACAGGCTCGCTAACTATGGCTACACCTTC CASSDRLANYGYTF
TRBJ1-2 once 16 TRBV5-1 NA TGCGCCAGCAGCCCTTCCCCCCGGGACATACAGAGAGGCTACACCTTC CASSPSPRDIQRGYTF
TRBJ2-7 NA 14 TRBV7-2 NA TGTGCCAGCAGCTTAGAGTCGGCGGGACGCGAGCAGTACTTC CASSLESAGREQYF
TRBJ2-5 NA 15 TRBV5-4 NA TGTGCCAGCAGCGCAGAGCGGGCCCTCTCAGAAACCCAGTACTTC CASSAERALSETQYF
TRBJ1-5 NA 14 TRBV19 NA TGTGCCAGTAGCTGGCAGGATAGCAATCAGCCCCAGCATTTT CASSWQDSNQPQHF
TRBJ2-7 NA 14 TRBV28 NA TGTGCCAGCAGTCGGAAACAGGGAAACTACGAGCAGTACTTC CASSRKQGNYEQYF
TRBJ1-2 NA 13 TRBV19 NA TGTGCCAGCCGAACAGGGAATCGCTATGGCTACACCTTC CASRTGNRYGYTF
TRBJ2-3 NA 16 TRBV7-8 TRBD2 TGTGCCAGCAGCCCCTCCCGAGCGGGAAGGACAGATACGCAGTATTTT CASSPSRAGRTDTQYF
TRBJ1-2 NA 14 TRBV27 NA TGTGCCAGCAGTGACCGGGCCTTTACGGAGGGCTACACCTTC CASSDRAFTEGYTF
TRBJ2-3 once 15 TRBV2 NA TGTGCCAGCAAGGAAAGAGGACAGTTCACAGATACGCAGTATTTT CASKERGQFTDTQYF
TRBJ2-6 NA 20 TRBV4-1 NA TGCGCCAGCAGCCACGATTCCTTGCGGGGTTCATTCTCTGGGGCCAACGTCCTGACTTTC CASSHDSLRGSFSGANVLTF
TRBJ2-1 NA 16 TRBV7-9 TRBD2 TGTGCCAGCAGCTTAGGGGGTAGCGGGAGGGACAATGAGCAGTTCTTC CASSLGGSGRDNEQFF
TRBJ1-1 NA 13 TRBV6-5 NA TGTGCCAGCAGAGAGGGGGGGAGCACTGAAGCTTTCTTT CASREGGSTEAFF
TRBJ1-4 NA 15 TRBV5-8 NA TGTGCCAGCAGCTTGGCGGTGAACGTGAATGAAAAACTGTTTTTT CASSLAVNVNEKLFF
TRBJ2-5 NA 14 TRBV6-1 NA TGTGCCAGCAGCGAAGACTATATCCAAGAGACCCAGTACTTC CASSEDYIQETQYF
TRBJ2-7 once 15 TRBV28 NA TGTGCCAGCAGTTCCCGAAGGGGAAGCGGGCAGGAGCAGTACTTC CASSSRRGSGQEQYF
TRBJ2-7 few 10 TRBV10-2 NA TGCGCCAGCAGTGAGACCGAGCAGTACTTC CASSETEQYF
TRBJ1-4 few 16 TRBV28 NA TGTGCCAGCAGTTCATCAGCAGACTCTCGGACGGCGGGGATGTTTTTT CASSSSADSRTAGMFF
TRBJ2-3 NA 14 TRBV7-2 NA TGTGCCAGCAGCTTCGGCGGGTCCACAGATACGCAGTATTTT CASSFGGSTDTQYF
TRBJ2-7 NA 15 TRBV29-1 TRBD1 TGCAGCGTTGAAGATAAAACAGGGGGCGTCTACGAGCAGTACTTC CSVEDKTGGVYEQYF
TRBJ2-7 NA 14 TRBV15 NA TGTGCCACCAGCAGGGGGGTGGGGGAGTACGAGCAGTACTTC CATSRGVGEYEQYF
TRBJ1-1 NA 11 TRBV12-3/TRBV12-4 TRBD1 TGTGCCAGCAGGGGACAGGTTGAAGCTTTCTTT CASRGQVEAFF